These T cell receptor beta chains were read from a single sample in a study of cytomegalovirus exposure and HLA in healthy donors. Using immunoSEQ multiplex PCR, the repertoire was profiled, and TCRdb retains in-frame clones only, with some absent. The sample contains approximately 70,000 clones, approximately 78% of which appear only once. The sample taken for sequencing was PBMCs. Receptors originate from a man aged 35 to 55 in good health and CMV-seronegative. Both conserved end residues are part of each CDR3. D genes are given only for firm matches. A row's size may be missing; if present it is once, few, many or a size class.

TRBV7-9	.	.	TRBJ2-1	CASSLENEQFF	TGTGCCAGCAGCTTGGAGAATGAGCAGTTCTTC
TRBV19	once	.	TRBJ2-5	CASSGEETQYF	TGTGCCAGTAGCGGGGAAGAGACCCAGTACTTC
TRBV10-3	.	.	TRBJ2-1	CAITGGDSYNEQFF	TGTGCCATCACCGGGGGTGACTCCTACAATGAGCAGTTCTTC
TRBV19	.	TRBD1	TRBJ2-7	CASTGQGGYEQYF	TGTGCCAGTACGGGACAGGGGGGCTACGAGCAGTACTTC
TRBV6-6	.	.	TRBJ2-3	CASRFGGTDTQYF	TGTGCCAGCAGATTCGGGGGCACAGATACGCAGTATTTT
TRBV14	few	.	TRBJ1-1	CASSRAGDTLNEEAFF	TGTGCCAGCAGCCGAGCGGGAGACACACTAAATGAAGAAGCTTTCTTT
TRBV27	once	.	TRBJ1-1	CASSSAGARYITEAFF	TGTGCCAGCAGTTCCGCAGGGGCCCGATATATCACTGAAGCTTTCTTT
TRBV5-1	.	TRBD2	TRBJ2-3	CASSWTSGRAGSDTQYF	TGCGCCAGCAGCTGGACTAGCGGGAGGGCCGGATCAGATACGCAGTATTTT
TRBV6-5	few	.	TRBJ1-1	CASSYSRGDRKGEAFF	TGTGCCAGCAGTTACTCCAGGGGCGATCGAAAAGGTGAAGCTTTCTTT
TRBV5-1	few	TRBD2	TRBJ2-1	CASTSFPTSGRVNEQFF	TGCGCCAGCACCTCCTTTCCGACTAGCGGGAGGGTAAATGAGCAGTTCTTC
TRBV7-9	.	TRBD1	TRBJ2-3	CASSPGTGYLGTQYF	TGTGCCAGCAGCCCCGGGACAGGCTACCTAGGTACGCAGTATTTT
TRBV7-9	once	TRBD1	TRBJ1-2	CASSSAAGTGVYGYTF	TGTGCCAGCAGCTCCGCGGCGGGGACAGGGGTCTATGGCTACACCTTC
TRBV4-1	.	TRBD2	TRBJ2-7	CASSQGLAREQYF	TGCGCCAGCAGCCAAGGACTAGCTCGCGAGCAGTACTTC
TRBV6-5	.	.	TRBJ1-4	CASSVMTGVREKLFF	TGTGCCAGCAGTGTTATGACAGGTGTACGTGAAAAACTGTTTTTT
TRBV11-2	.	TRBD2	TRBJ2-7	CASSLAASGRALYEQYF	TGTGCCAGCAGCTTAGCGGCTAGCGGGAGGGCCCTCTACGAGCAGTACTTC
TRBV4-2	.	.	TRBJ2-7	CASSQSYLHHEQYF	TGTGCCAGCAGCCAGTCATACTTGCACCACGAGCAGTACTTC
TRBV7-2	.	TRBD1	TRBJ2-1	CASSLVRDPGGNEQFF	TGTGCCAGCAGTTTGGTCCGGGACCCAGGGGGCAATGAGCAGTTCTTC
TRBV4-1	.	TRBD1	TRBJ2-7	CASSQDYNRGYEQYF	TGCGCCAGCAGCCAAGACTATAACAGGGGGTACGAGCAGTACTTC
TRBV9	.	.	TRBJ2-3	CASTRTGTDTQYF	TGTGCCAGCACCCGGACAGGCACAGATACGCAGTATTTT
TRBV10-1	once	.	TRBJ2-3	CASSESSRGGTDTQYF	TGCGCCAGCAGTGAGTCCTCCAGGGGCGGCACAGATACGCAGTATTTT
TRBV11-2	.	.	TRBJ1-2	CASTRANYGYTF	TGTGCCAGCACCCGAGCTAACTATGGCTACACCTTC
TRBV5-1	.	TRBD2	TRBJ2-3	CASSLGLAGVDTQYF	TGCGCCAGCAGCTTGGGACTAGCGGGAGTTGATACGCAGTATTTT
TRBV2	.	TRBD1	TRBJ2-1	CASSLDRAGYNEQFF	TGTGCCAGCAGTTTAGACAGGGCAGGTTACAATGAGCAGTTCTTC
TRBV27	.	.	TRBJ2-6	CASRPAASGANVLTF	TGTGCCAGCAGGCCAGCGGCCTCTGGGGCCAACGTCCTGACTTTC
TRBV29-1	.	TRBD2	TRBJ2-3	CSGGLAGSTDTQYF	TGCAGCGGTGGACTAGCGGGTAGCACAGATACGCAGTATTTT
TRBV2	many	.	TRBJ1-2	CASSEGGRGGYTF	TGTGCCAGCAGTGAAGGGGGGCGCGGCGGCTACACCTTC
TRBV7-2	few	.	TRBJ1-3	CASSLDGGGNTIYF	TGTGCCAGCAGCTTAGACGGGGGTGGAAACACCATATATTTT
TRBV28	.	.	TRBJ2-6	CASNENPLSGANVLTF	TGTGCCAGCAATGAGAATCCCCTCTCTGGGGCCAACGTCCTGACTTTC
TRBV7-9	.	.	TRBJ1-2	CASSPLDSRANYGYTF	TGTGCCAGCAGCCCCCTGGACAGCAGAGCTAACTATGGCTACACCTTC